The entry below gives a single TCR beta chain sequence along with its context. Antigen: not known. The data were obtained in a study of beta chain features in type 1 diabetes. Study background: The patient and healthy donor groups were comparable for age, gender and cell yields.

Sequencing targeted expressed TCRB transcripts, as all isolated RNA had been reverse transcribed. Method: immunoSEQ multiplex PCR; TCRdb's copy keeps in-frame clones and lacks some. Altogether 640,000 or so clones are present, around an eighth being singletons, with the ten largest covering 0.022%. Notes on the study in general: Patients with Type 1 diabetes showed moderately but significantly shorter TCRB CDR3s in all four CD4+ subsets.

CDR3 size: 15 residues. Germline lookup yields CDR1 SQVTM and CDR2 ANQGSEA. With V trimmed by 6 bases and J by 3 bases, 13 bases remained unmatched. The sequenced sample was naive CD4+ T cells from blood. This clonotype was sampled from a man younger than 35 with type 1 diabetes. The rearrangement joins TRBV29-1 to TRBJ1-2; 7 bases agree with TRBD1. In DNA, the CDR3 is TGCAGCGTCGGGACAGTGACCAGTCTTTACTATGGCTACACCTTC. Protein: CSVGTVTSLYYGYTF.